Listed here is a single TCR beta chain. It lacks a known antigen. No much larger clone is present one base from it, and per-base qualities are unavailable. This sample was included in a study of Ad26.COV2.S vaccination and SARS-CoV-2 variants (dated by TCRdb to the early 2020s). Concerning the study at large: The specificity and breadth of SARS-CoV-2-reactive T cell receptors after Ad26.COV2.S vaccination were assessed by TCRbeta repertoire sequencing. The TCR-sequenced set comprised about 32 samples: about 19 Ad26.COV2.S vaccine recipients, 5 placebo recipients and 8 SARS-CoV-2 convalescent individuals. On the study overall, not on this receptor specifically: Ad26.COV2.S recipients had higher spike-specific TCR breadth than placebo recipients (P = 0.0014). After vaccination, substantial breadth of spike-specific CD8+ and CD4+ T cell responses was reported. Vaccine and placebo recipients had similar non-spike TCR breadth, a finding consistent with the vaccine containing only spike. The authors noted that total T cell responses may have been underestimated by the TCR breadth and depth analyses.

TCRbeta CDR3 regions were sequenced with the immunoSEQ Assay. After extraction, genomic DNA underwent amplification by bias-controlled multiplex PCR, followed by high-throughput sequencing. Turning to the authors' computational methods: To quantify the absolute abundance of every unique TCRbeta CDR3 region, sequences were collapsed and filtered. T cell fraction was estimated by normalization of TCRbeta template counts to usable DNA, with usable DNA being measured through amplification of reference genes present in all nucleated cells. Repertoire TCRs were annotated as SARS-CoV-2-specific when V gene, CDR3 amino acid sequence and J gene were exactly matched to a known reactive TCR set. The reference SARS-CoV-2 TCR set was derived from MIRA and filtered for enrichment in COVID-19-positive ImmuneCODE repertoires, a step that removed public or cross-reactive TCRs. Using the MIRA antigens, annotated TCRs were further analysed by specific ORF or by position within an ORF. Breadth was defined as the number of annotated unique rearrangements divided by the total number of unique productive rearrangements, and depth was defined as the summed frequency of the annotated unique rearrangements. TCR breadth was compared between groups using two-sided Wilcoxon rank-sum tests. Drawn from immuneACCESS, this table holds only the in-frame rearrangements with V and J called that TCRdb kept. Clones are partly lost; checked studies trace under half to an unresolved V gene and leave the rest unexplained. That table furnishes V, J and clone size, whereas the DNA furnished D and trimming. Counted in this sample were 43,000 or so clones; 83% of them appeared once. The top ten clonotypes cover around half of the sample.

The intended sense of this specimen's time point label: individuals recovered from natural SARS-CoV-2 infection. The CDR3 covers 12 residues, taking in both the cysteine and the phenylalanine. Only the CDR3 part of the read is kept: 36 bases, read in frame from the first base. Deletion took 8 bases off V and 0 bases off J, with a span of 5 bases between the germline ends. According to the germline V gene, CDR1 reads MDHEN and CDR2 reads SYDVKM. The rearrangement joined TRBV28 to TRBJ2-4; no D gene is confidently identified. The source was peripheral blood, collected after recovery from COVID-19. The clonotype was recovered from a human donor who had recovered from COVID-19. The DNA sequence is TGTGCCAGCGCGCTAGCCAAAAACATTCAGTACTTC. Protein translation: CASALAKNIQYF.